This paragraph reports one T cell receptor beta chain. The data are from a study of control samples from healthy donors and cancer patients. Germline V CDR1 and CDR2: SGHVS, FQNEAQ. This CDR3 spans 16 amino acids. The V end was cut by 0 bases, the J end by 0 bases, with 9 bases between. Generated by immunoSEQ multiplex PCR, the TCRdb table keeps only in-frame clones and is missing some. The table has about 180,000 clones, about 92% seen once; the top ten hold over 1.1%. V is TRBV7-8 and J is TRBJ2-1; D remains ambiguous. This TCR came from a man under 40 in good health. Sequenced input: blood. CDR3 in amino acids: CASSLALWSSYNEQFF. CDR3 DNA sequence: TGTGCCAGCAGCTTAGCGCTGTGGTCCTCCTACAATGAGCAGTTCTTC.